The present entry profiles one T cell receptor (beta chain) with its context. The antigen remains unidentified. Germline values: CDR1 KGHSH, CDR2 LQKENI. The CDR3 length is 17 residues. V lost 3 bases, J lost 8 bases, and 16 bases stayed unmatched. This entry comes from a study of cytomegalovirus exposure and HLA in healthy donors. Across the study: In a later analysis, it was reported that the approximately 110 validation repertoires had been produced on the same platform as the roughly 610 repertoires belonging to the first cohort. Study outcomes and limitations: Listed as cytomegalovirus-associated were 164 TCR beta chains.

This table comes from immunoSEQ multiplex PCR, and its TCRdb copy is limited to in-frame clones, with some not included. The data contain over 150,000 clones, roughly 80% of them singletons. The receptor's source is a woman aged 18-35 years in good health and CMV-seropositive. Sequenced material: PBMCs. The chain recombines TRBV18 with TRBJ2-1; TRBD2 matches at 7 bases. The CDR3 protein is CASSPRSGGSLVYEQFF. In DNA form, the CDR3 reads TGTGCCAGCTCACCCCGGTCGGGGGGAAGTCTCGTCTATGAGCAGTTCTTC.